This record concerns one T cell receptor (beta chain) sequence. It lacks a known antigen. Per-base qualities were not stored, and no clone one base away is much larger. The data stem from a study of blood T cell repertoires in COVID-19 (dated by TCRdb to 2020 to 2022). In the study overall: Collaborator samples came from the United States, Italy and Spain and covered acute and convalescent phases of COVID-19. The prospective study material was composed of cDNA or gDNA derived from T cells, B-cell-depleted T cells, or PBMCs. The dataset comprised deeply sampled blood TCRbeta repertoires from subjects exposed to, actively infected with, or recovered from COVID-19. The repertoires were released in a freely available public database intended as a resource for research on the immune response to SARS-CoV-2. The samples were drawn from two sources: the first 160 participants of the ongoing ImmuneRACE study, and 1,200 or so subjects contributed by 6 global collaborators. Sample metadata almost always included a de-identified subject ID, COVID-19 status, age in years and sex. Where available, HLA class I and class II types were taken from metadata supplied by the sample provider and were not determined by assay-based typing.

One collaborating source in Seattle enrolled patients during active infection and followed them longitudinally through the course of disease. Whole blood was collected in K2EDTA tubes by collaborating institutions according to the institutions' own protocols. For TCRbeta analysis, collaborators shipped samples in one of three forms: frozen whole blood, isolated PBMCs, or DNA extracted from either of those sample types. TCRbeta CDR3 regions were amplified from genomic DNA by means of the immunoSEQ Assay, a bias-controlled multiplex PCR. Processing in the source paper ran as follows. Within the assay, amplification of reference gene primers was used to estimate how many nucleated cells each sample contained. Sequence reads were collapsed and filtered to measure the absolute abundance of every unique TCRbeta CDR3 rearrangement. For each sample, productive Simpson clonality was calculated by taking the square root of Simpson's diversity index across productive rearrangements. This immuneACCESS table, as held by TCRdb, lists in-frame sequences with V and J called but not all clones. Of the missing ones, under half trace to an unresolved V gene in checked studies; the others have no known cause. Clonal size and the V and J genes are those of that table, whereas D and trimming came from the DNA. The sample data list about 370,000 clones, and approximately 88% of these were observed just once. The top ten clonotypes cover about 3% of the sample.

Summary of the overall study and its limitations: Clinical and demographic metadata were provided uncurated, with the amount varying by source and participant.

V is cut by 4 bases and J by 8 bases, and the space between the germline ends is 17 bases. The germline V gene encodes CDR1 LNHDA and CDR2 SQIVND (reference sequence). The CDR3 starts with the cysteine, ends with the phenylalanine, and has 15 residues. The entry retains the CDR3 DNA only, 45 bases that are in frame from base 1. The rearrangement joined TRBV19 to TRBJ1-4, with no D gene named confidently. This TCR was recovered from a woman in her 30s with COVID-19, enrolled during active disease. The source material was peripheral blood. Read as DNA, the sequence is TGTGCCAGTAGTAGACCTCGGGGAGTTGGAGAAAAACTGTTTTTT. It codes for CASSRPRGVGEKLFF.